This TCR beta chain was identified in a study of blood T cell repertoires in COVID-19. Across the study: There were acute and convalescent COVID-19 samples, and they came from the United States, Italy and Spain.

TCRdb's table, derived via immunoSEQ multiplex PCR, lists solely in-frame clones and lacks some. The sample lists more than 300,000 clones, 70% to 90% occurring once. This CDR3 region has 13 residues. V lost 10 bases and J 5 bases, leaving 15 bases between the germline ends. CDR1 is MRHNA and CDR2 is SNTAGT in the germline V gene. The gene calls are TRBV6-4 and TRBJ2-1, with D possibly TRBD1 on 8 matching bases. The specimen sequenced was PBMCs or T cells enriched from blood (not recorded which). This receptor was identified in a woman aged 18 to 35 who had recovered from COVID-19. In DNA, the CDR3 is TGTGCCACCAGCACAGGGGGGGACAATGAGCAGTTCTTC. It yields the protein CATSTGGDNEQFF.